Listed below are T cell receptor beta chains from one sample, sequenced in a study of blood T cell repertoires in COVID-19. Profiled with immunoSEQ multiplex PCR; TCRdb holds only in-frame clones, not every one. The table has nearly 400,000 clones, 89% seen once; the top ten hold about 1.7%. Sequenced material: PBMCs or T cells enriched from blood (not recorded which). The receptors come from a woman between 25 and 40 years old who had recovered from COVID-19. Both conserved end residues are part of each CDR3. The D gene is left open where the match is weak. Size is stated for part of the rows, as once, few or many counts, or as a class when the clone is expanded.

TRBD2 TRBJ2-1 TRBV30 - TGTGCCTGGAGTATGGCGGGAGGGCATGAGCAGTTCTTC CAWSMAGGHEQFF
TRBD2 TRBJ2-2 TRBV19 - TGTGCCAGTAGTACTTTAGCGGGGAACACCGGGGAGCTGTTTTTT CASSTLAGNTGELFF
TRBD1 TRBJ1-6 TRBV11-2 - TGTGCCAGCAGCCTAGGGACAGGGGATTCACCCCTCCACTTT CASSLGTGDSPLHF
TRBD1 TRBJ2-7 TRBV27 - TGTGCCAGCAGTTCCTTGACCGGGACAGGGATGCACGAGCAGTACTTC CASSSLTGTGMHEQYF
- TRBJ2-7 TRBV18 - TGTGCCAGCTCACCTGGAAGAGGTGAGCAGTACTTC CASSPGRGEQYF
- TRBJ2-1 TRBV7-2 - TGTGCCAGCAGCTTAGCCCTTACTAGCGCGAGGGGGGAGCAGTTCTTC CASSLALTSARGEQFF
TRBD1 TRBJ2-3 TRBV4-2 - TGTGCCAGCAGCCAAGATGGATGGGACAGGACTAGCACAGATACGCAGTATTTT CASSQDGWDRTSTDTQYF
TRBD1 TRBJ1-3 TRBV10-3 - TGTGCCATCAAACAGGACAGGGACTTCCCCACCATATATTTT CAIKQDRDFPTIYF
- TRBJ1-1 TRBV4-2 - TGTGCCAGCAGCCATTCCCCGGGGGGCACTGAAGCTTTCTTT CASSHSPGGTEAFF
- TRBJ1-1 TRBV28 - TGTGCCAGCAGTTTTGACAGGTCGAACACTGAAGCTTTCTTT CASSFDRSNTEAFF
- TRBJ1-1 TRBV28 - TGTGCCAGCAGTTCCAGAATGAACACTGAAGCTTTCTTT CASSSRMNTEAFF
- TRBJ1-4 TRBV29-1 - TGCAGCGTAGGGGTCGCTAATGAAAAACTGTTTTTT CSVGVANEKLFF
TRBD1 TRBJ2-7 TRBV5-1 - TGCGCCAGCAGCCGGGGGACAGGAAAAAGCGAGCAGTACTTC CASSRGTGKSEQYF
- TRBJ2-3 TRBV7-3 - TGTGCCAGCAGCTTAAAAAGGGCGGGTGATACGCAGTATTTT CASSLKRAGDTQYF
- TRBJ1-1 TRBV7-9 - TGTGCCAGCAGCCCCAGACAGCAGAACACTGAAGCTTTCTTT CASSPRQQNTEAFF
- TRBJ2-7 TRBV9 once TGTGCCAGCAGCGTACAGGGGAGTGGGACCTACGAGCAGTACTTC CASSVQGSGTYEQYF
- TRBJ1-4 TRBV2 - TGTGCCAGCAGTGAAGCGCAGGGAAAACTGTTTTTT CASSEAQGKLFF
- TRBJ2-5 TRBV10-3 - TGTGCCATCAGTGTAGGTTCGGGGGAAGAGACCCAGTACTTC CAISVGSGEETQYF
TRBD1 TRBJ1-2 TRBV6-5 - TGTGCCAGCAGAGGGGACAGGTTTGGCTACACCTTC CASRGDRFGYTF
TRBD1 TRBJ1-2 TRBV7-9 - TGTGCCAGCAGCCGAACAGGGGGCGCCTACACCTTC CASSRTGGAYTF
TRBD1 TRBJ1-4 TRBV6-1 - TGTGCCAGCAGTGTCTTAGTGACAGGGAATAATGAAAAACTGTTTTTT CASSVLVTGNNEKLFF
- TRBJ1-5 TRBV9 - TGTGCCAGCAGCGTAGAAGGGAGAAGCAATCAGCCCCAGCATTTT CASSVEGRSNQPQHF
- TRBJ1-1 TRBV18 once TGTGCCAGCTCACCACCAGCACAGATGAACACTGAAGCTTTCTTT CASSPPAQMNTEAFF
- TRBJ2-5 TRBV2 - TGTGCCAGCAGTAGCGACCGGCAAGAGACCCAGTACTTC CASSSDRQETQYF
- TRBJ1-1 TRBV23-1 - TGCGCCAGCAGACAGGGTCGAGAAGCTTTCTTT CASRQGREAFF
TRBD2 TRBJ2-3 TRBV29-1 - TGCAGCGCGAGAAAGGGACTAGCGGGAGACACAGATACGCAGTATTTT CSARKGLAGDTDTQYF
- TRBJ1-1 TRBV7-9 - TGTGCCAGCAGCTTAGCGGTGCAGAGGTGGAACACTGAAGCTTTCTTT CASSLAVQRWNTEAFF
TRBD1 TRBJ1-2 TRBV5-1 - TGCGCCAGCAGCTTGGAGGGGACAGGGGGCTATGGCTACACCTTC CASSLEGTGGYGYTF
- TRBJ2-2 TRBV10-3 few TGTGCCATCAGTGAGTCAACCCGGGAGAACACCGGGGAGCTGTTTTTT CAISESTRENTGELFF
- TRBJ2-1 TRBV5-1 once TGCGCCAGCAGCTTGATAACGGGTTCGCGCGTCGGCGCAGAGCAGTTCTTC CASSLITGSRVGAEQFF
- TRBJ2-7 TRBV27 - TGTGCCAGCAGTTTCGGGGCGGGAAACTACGAGCAGTACTTC CASSFGAGNYEQYF
TRBD1 TRBJ2-1 TRBV29-1 - TGCAGCGTTAATCAGGGGGTCTCCTACAATGAGCAGTTCTTC CSVNQGVSYNEQFF
- TRBJ2-2 TRBV24-1 once TGTGCCACCAGTGATGAGGGTGCCGGGGAGCTGTTTTTT CATSDEGAGELFF